A selection of T cell receptor beta chains follows, all from one sample in a study of T cell changes during pregnancy in multiple sclerosis. The repertoire was sequenced with immunoSEQ multiplex PCR; TCRdb's copy has only in-frame clones and lacks some. The sample yields some 36,000 clones, 90% to 95% seen once. The sequencing here drew on CD4+ T cells from peripheral blood mononuclear cells, taken in the second trimester of pregnancy. These receptors all come from a female donor in good health, enrolled as a control in a pregnancy study. The CDR3 runs from the conserved cysteine through the conserved F or W. Fields, in order: CDR3 DNA, CDR3 protein, D gene, V gene, clone size, J gene. D genes are given only for firm matches. Clone size, where shown, is once, few, many, or a class for clones that have expanded.

DNA: TGTGCCAGCAGCCAAGAAGGAGGCGGGCAGCTAAATCAGCCCCAGCATTTT; CDR3: CASSQEGGGQLNQPQHF; D: NA; V: TRBV4-2; size: NA; J: TRBJ1-5
DNA: TGTGCCAGCAGCTTGGGACTAGCTAACTACGAGCAGTACTTC; CDR3: CASSLGLANYEQYF; D: TRBD2; V: TRBV5-4; size: NA; J: TRBJ2-7
DNA: TGTGCCAGCAGCTTGGCATTTCCCTCTGGAAACACCATATATTTT; CDR3: CASSLAFPSGNTIYF; D: NA; V: TRBV5-6; size: NA; J: TRBJ1-3
DNA: TGTGCCAGTCATACTTGGATTAGGGGGAAATCGGGCACCGGGGAGCTGTTTTTT; CDR3: CASHTWIRGKSGTGELFF; D: NA; V: TRBV19; size: NA; J: TRBJ2-2
DNA: TGTGCCAGCAGCTTGTACGTAGGGACAGGCAATCAGCCCCAGCATTTT; CDR3: CASSLYVGTGNQPQHF; D: TRBD1; V: TRBV5-6; size: NA; J: TRBJ1-5
DNA: TGTGCCAGCACCCCGGGGGGAATCTATGGCTACACCTTC; CDR3: CASTPGGIYGYTF; D: NA; V: TRBV28; size: few; J: TRBJ1-2
DNA: TGCGCCAGCAGCCAAGATCCGACAGGGAGGTATGGCTACACCTTC; CDR3: CASSQDPTGRYGYTF; D: TRBD1; V: TRBV4-3; size: NA; J: TRBJ1-2
DNA: TGCGCCAGCAGCCAAGATTTGAACGGGGGGTCAAACCAAGAGACCCAGTACTTC; CDR3: CASSQDLNGGSNQETQYF; D: TRBD2; V: TRBV4-3; size: NA; J: TRBJ2-5
DNA: TGTGCCAGCAGCTTACTGAATAGCGGGGGGGGCACAGATACGCAGTATTTT; CDR3: CASSLLNSGGGTDTQYF; D: TRBD2; V: TRBV5-6; size: few; J: TRBJ2-3
DNA: TGTGCCAGAAGACAGAGCTCCTATAATTCACCCCTCCACTTT; CDR3: CARRQSSYNSPLHF; D: NA; V: TRBV2; size: medium-sized; J: TRBJ1-6
DNA: TGTGCCAGCAGCCAACCGGGACAACCTAACTATGGCTACACCTTC; CDR3: CASSQPGQPNYGYTF; D: NA; V: TRBV4-2; size: medium-sized; J: TRBJ1-2
DNA: TGTGCCAGCAGTTCCGTGGACAGACCCTGGGGCTACACCTTC; CDR3: CASSSVDRPWGYTF; D: NA; V: TRBV27; size: NA; J: TRBJ1-2
DNA: TGTGCCAGCAGCTTAGCTTTTGTCGGGACAGCGAACACTGAAGCTTTCTTT; CDR3: CASSLAFVGTANTEAFF; D: TRBD1; V: TRBV11-2; size: NA; J: TRBJ1-1
DNA: TGTGCCAGCAGTCCAGGGGCACCTTTAACTTTCTTT; CDR3: CASSPGAPLTFF; D: NA; V: TRBV27; size: NA; J: TRBJ1-1